The 31 T cell receptor beta chains given below trace back to one sample, sequenced in a study of T-cell reconstitution after alpha-beta-depleted transplantation in children. TCRbeta library construction was performed incorporating unique molecular identifiers. A single record per CDR3 protein comes from TCRdb applying MiXCR to the PCR reads. Of 420,000 or so distinct CDR3 sequences listed, approximately 11% are singletons. Here the sequenced sample was PBMCs from the stem cell graft donor, taken from the stem cell graft. These TCRs come from a human donor who donated a stem cell graft to a child with acute myeloid leukemia.

V and J are TRBV27 and TRBJ1-2; D not resolved. Germline loops: CDR1 MNHEY, CDR2 SMNVEV (reference sequence). This CDR3 contains 14 residues. The V and J ends lost 2 bases and 6 bases respectively, with 13 bases between them. The CDR3 protein is CASSLSVAFNGYTF. For the CDR3, the DNA is TGTGCCAGCAGTTTAAGCGTGGCTTTTAATGGCTACACCTTC.

A few counts support this clonotype. The V call is TRBV12-3 or TRBV12-4, the J call TRBJ1-1; a weak D match, TRBD1 (5 bases). CDR3 length equals 16 residues. V was clipped by 6 bases and J by 8 bases, with 25 bases between them. DNA for the CDR3: TGTGCCAGCAGAGATAATCGCCGGGGCCAGTGGGACGAAGCTTTCTTT. This encodes CASRDNRRGQWDEAFF.

The chain couples TRBV19 to TRBJ1-1; maybe TRBD1 (6 bases). This CDR3 has 13 residues. Trimming stripped 5 bases from V and 4 bases from J, with 11 bases between. Germline lookup yields CDR1 LNHDA and CDR2 SQIVND (reference sequence). The DNA for the CDR3 is TGTGCCAGTAGTCTGGACAGCAGCACTGAAGCTTTCTTT. This gives the protein CASSLDSSTEAFF.

This clonotype was found a few times. Here the CDR3 reads CASSQDVLGGETQYF. CDR3 DNA: TGCGCCAGCAGCCAAGACGTCCTGGGAGGCGAGACCCAGTACTTC. The J gene is TRBJ2-5, the V gene TRBV4-1; tentatively, D is TRBD2 (6 bases). Trimming cost V 0 bases and J 5 bases, with 13 bases left between them. The CDR3 is 15 amino acids. The germline gives CDR1 MGHRA, CDR2 YSYEKL.

The rearrangement links TRBV7-2 to TRBJ1-2, with D hard to call. The CDR3 length is 16 residues. From germline, CDR1 is SGHTA and CDR2 FQGNSA. V was trimmed by 3 bases and J by 0 bases, leaving 14 bases between them. CDR3 in DNA: TGTGCCAGCAGCTTTTCTCCCGGGAGGACTAACTATGGCTACACCTTC. Translation: CASSFSPGRTNYGYTF.

This rearrangement joins TRBV29-1 to TRBJ2-3; 9 bases match TRBD1. In germline, CDR1 is SQVTM, CDR2 ANQGSEA. V gave up 1 base and J gave up 6 bases; unmatched junction bases: 8. This CDR3 has 15 residues. DNA of the CDR3: TGCAGCGTTGAAGGGCGGGACAGGGCGACGGATACGCAGTATTTT. It translates to CSVEGRDRATDTQYF.

This clonotype was observed a handful of times. CDR3 sequence: CSARGPGLASADTQYF. CDR3 nucleotide sequence: TGCAGTGCTAGAGGACCGGGACTAGCGTCCGCAGATACGCAGTATTTT. The rearrangement uses TRBV20-1 and TRBJ2-3; 10 nucleotides match TRBD2. Germline CDR1 DFQATT, CDR2 SNEGSKA (reference sequence). With 1 base clipped from V and 4 bases from J, the junction kept 8 bases outside the gene matches. The CDR3 covers 16 residues.

This clonotype has at least ten counts. The chain has TRBV29-1 and TRBJ2-5; no clear D. Germline V gene data show CDR1 as SQVTM and CDR2 as ANQGSEA. The CDR3 consists of 12 residues. With 6 bases removed from V and 2 bases from J, the gap between germline ends came to 10 bases. The CDR3 protein is CSVLGEQETQYF. The CDR3 DNA sequence: TGCAGCGTGCTCGGAGAACAAGAGACCCAGTACTTC.

The J gene is TRBJ1-5, the V gene TRBV20-1; TRBD1 matches at 8 bases. This CDR3 has 16 amino acids. V trimming: 6 bases; J trimming: 0 bases; junction bases outside the gene matches: 10. Germline CDR1 reads DFQATT; CDR2 reads SNEGSKA (reference sequence). CDR3 nucleotide sequence: TGCAGTGCGACTGGACAGGGATCTAATAGCAATCAGCCCCAGCATTTT. Its protein is CSATGQGSNSNQPQHF.

This clonotype was recorded a few times. The rearrangement uses TRBV7-2 and TRBJ2-3, with D perhaps TRBD1 (6 bases). Deletions cut 6 bases from V and 3 bases from J, with 10 bases between. Germline V gene sequence: CDR1 SGHTA, CDR2 FQGNSA. This CDR3 comprises 13 residues. CDR3 DNA: TGTGCCAGCAGTTACAGGGTTACAGATACGCAGTATTTT. Amino acid sequence: CASSYRVTDTQYF.

This clonotype was seen once. V is TRBV7-6 and J is TRBJ2-3; D is undetermined. Germline CDR1 reads SGHVS; CDR2 reads FNYEAQ. This CDR3 spans 14 amino acids. V was shortened by 1 base and J by 2 bases, with 7 bases between the two germline ends. The CDR3 coding sequence is TGTGCCAGCAGCTTAGAATTTTACACAGATACGCAGTATTTT. This encodes CASSLEFYTDTQYF.

The chain employs TRBV20-1 and TRBJ2-4, with D maybe TRBD1 (5 bases). Deletions cut 0 bases from V and 13 bases from J, with 13 bases between. Germline V gene lookup returns CDR1 DFQATT and CDR2 SNEGSKA (reference sequence). The CDR3 is 12 amino acids. The CDR3 DNA is TGCAGTGCTAGAGATAGGGGCTTAGAACAGTACTTC. Translated, it gives CSARDRGLEQYF.

The gene calls are TRBV20-1 and TRBJ2-1; D ambiguous. This CDR3 has 11 amino acids. Germline CDR1 and CDR2: DFQATT and SNEGSKA (reference sequence). Trimming stripped 4 bases from V and 5 bases from J, with 6 bases between. The CDR3 reads CSAKLNNEQFF. In DNA, the CDR3 is TGCAGTGCTAAACTTAACAATGAGCAGTTCTTC.

V and J are TRBV7-3 and TRBJ2-2; no clear D gene. Trimming removed 5 bases at V and 6 bases at J, with 16 bases between. CDR3 length: 15 amino acids. Germline V gene sequence: CDR1 SGHTA, CDR2 FQGTGA. Written as DNA, the CDR3 is TGTGCCAGCAGCAAAGGGAAAGACAACCCCGGGGAGCTGTTTTTT. Protein sequence: CASSKGKDNPGELFF.

This chain uses TRBV4-3 with TRBJ2-1; D is unclear. The V gene's germline CDR1 is LGHNA and CDR2 YSLEER. The CDR3 runs 13 residues. V was shortened by 4 bases and J by 3 bases, with 7 bases between the two germline ends. CDR3 in amino acids: CASSPGFYNEQFF. The CDR3 DNA reads TGCGCCAGCAGCCCCGGGTTCTACAATGAGCAGTTCTTC.

This clonotype was observed a handful of times. The rearrangement joins TRBV30 to TRBJ2-5; 8 bases match TRBD2. J lost 5 bases, V lost 0 bases, and 8 bases had no gene match. Germline CDR1 is GTSNPN and CDR2 is SVGIG (reference sequence). This CDR3 spans 15 amino acids. The CDR3, as DNA: TGTGCCTGGAGTGTATTGCGGGAGGCCGGGGAGACCCAGTACTTC. It translates to CAWSVLREAGETQYF.

This clonotype was counted between two and nine times. The chain joins TRBV10-3 to TRBJ2-5; a possible D gene is TRBD1 (5 bases). CDR1 and CDR2 from the germline V gene are ENHRY and SYGVKD. V was cut by 7 bases and J by 4 bases, with 10 bases left in between. This CDR3 is 12 amino acids long. The CDR3 region is CAIKQGGETQYF. As DNA, the CDR3 is TGTGCCATCAAGCAGGGTGGAGAGACCCAGTACTTC.

V and J are TRBV9 and TRBJ2-2; the match to TRBD1 covers 8 bases. After removal of 1 base from V and 8 bases from J, the junction contained 4 bases not matched to a gene. The germline CDR1 and CDR2 sequences are SGDLS and YYNGEE. The CDR3 is 14 residues long. For the CDR3, the DNA is TGTGCCAGCAGCGTACAGGGGGCAGCGGGGGAGCTGTTTTTT. Protein product: CASSVQGAAGELFF.

This clonotype was seen more than once but under ten times. The CDR3: CASSLGQGMSAGELFF. CDR3 coding DNA: TGTGCCAGCTCTCTTGGACAGGGAATGTCGGCCGGGGAGCTGTTTTTT. The chain carries TRBV18 and TRBJ2-2, with TRBD1 matching over 8 bases. The V and J ends lost 6 bases and 6 bases, in that order; junction bases with no gene match: 12. Germline CDR1 and CDR2: KGHSH and LQKENI. The CDR3 has 16 residues.

A remark on this clonotype: Germline and junction disagree at one end, which may indicate a read error. The chain recombines TRBV25-1 with TRBJ2-1, with TRBD2 matching 13 bases. Germline V gene sequence: CDR1 MGHDK, CDR2 SYGVNS. The CDR3 length is 22 residues. The DNA for the CDR3 is TGTGCCAGCAGTGTCCAAGGAGTGACTAGCGGGGGGCGATCTCAGACCTACAATCAGCAGTTCTTC. It encodes CASSVQGVTSGGRSQTYNQQFF.

The chain uses TRBV7-9 and TRBJ2-7; D is perhaps TRBD1 (6 bases). Trimming removed 3 bases at V and 6 bases at J, with 24 bases between. This CDR3 is 17 amino acids long. Looked up from germline, CDR1 is SEHNR and CDR2 is FQNEAQ (reference sequence). Here the CDR3 DNA reads TGTGCCAGCAGCTTCGCATCCGGGACACGGAAACTCGGCGAGCAGTACTTC. Translating it yields CASSFASGTRKLGEQYF.

This clonotype came up a few times. The gene calls are TRBV12-3 or TRBV12-4 and TRBJ2-2; maybe TRBD2 (6 bases). The ends were cut back, 0 bases at V and 2 bases at J, with 10 bases in the middle. The CDR3 sequence is 16 residues long. As DNA, the CDR3 is TGTGCCAGCAGTTTAGCAGGGACTCCAAACACCGGGGAGCTGTTTTTT. It codes for CASSLAGTPNTGELFF.

A word on this clonotype: With a much larger clone just one base away, this may be a read error. The rearrangement uses TRBV15 and TRBJ1-4; D ambiguous. V was clipped by 0 bases and J by 4 bases, with 12 bases between them. Germline V gene lookup returns CDR1 LNHNV and CDR2 YYDKDF (reference sequence). CDR3 size: 16 residues. The CDR3 nucleotides read TGTGCCACCAGCAGAGATCAGCGTATCATTAATGAAAAACTGTTTTTT. This translates into CATSRDQRIINEKLFF. The whole variable domain, filled in from reference TRBV15 and TRBJ1-4, reads DAMVIQNPRYQVTQFGKPVTLSCSQTLNHNVMYWYQQKSSQAPKLLFHYYDKDFNNEADTPDNFQSRRPNTSFCFLDIRSPGLGDTAMYLCATSRDQRIINEKLFFGSGTQLSVL.

Of note for this clonotype: An end of the junction does not agree with germline; a read error may underlie this. This rearrangement joins TRBV20-1 to TRBJ1-5, with D maybe TRBD1 (5 bases). CDR1 is DFQATT, CDR2 SNEGSKA, per germline (reference sequence). The CDR3 consists of 19 residues. The CDR3 sequence: CCARDSRARVDPSNQPQHF. The CDR3 DNA reads as TGCTGTGCTAGAGATTCTCGTGCCAGGGTGGATCCTAGCAATCAGCCCCAGCATTTT.

This clonotype was observed at least ten times. The chain couples TRBV9 to TRBJ2-1; no definite D call. The V gene's germline CDR1 is SGDLS and CDR2 YYNGEE. Between the trimmed V and J ends, which lost 0 bases and 4 bases, there was a span of 11 bases. This CDR3 spans 15 amino acids. The CDR3 DNA reads TGTGCCAGCAGCGTAGCTCCGCGAAATTACAATGAGCAGTTCTTC. Translation gives CASSVAPRNYNEQFF. The full variable domain, with the rest looked up from reference TRBV9 and TRBJ2-1, is DSGVTQTPKHLITATGQRVTLRCSPRSGDLSVYWYQQSLDQGLQFLIQYYNGEERAKGNILERFSAQQFPDLHSELNLSSLELGDSALYFCASSVAPRNYNEQFFGPGTRLTVL.

The sample holds many counts of this clonotype. The genes are TRBV5-1 and TRBJ2-7; 9 bases are shared with TRBD2. Germline CDR1 and CDR2: SGHRS and YFSETQ. V dropped 0 bases and J dropped 1; count of bases not matched to a gene: 2. The CDR3 has 15 amino acids. In DNA form, the CDR3 reads TGCGCCAGCAGCTTGGAAGCGGGAGGTTCCTACGAGCAGTACTTC. It translates to CASSLEAGGSYEQYF.

For the CDR3, the DNA is TGTGCCAGCAGTGAACTTCTAAGCAATGAGCAGTTCTTC. This translates into CASSELLSNEQFF. The V and J genes are TRBV25-1 and TRBJ2-1, with D unresolved. The CDR3 loop spans 13 amino acids. Per the germline V gene, CDR1 is MGHDK and CDR2 is SYGVNS. V was clipped by 2 bases and J by 6 bases, with 8 bases between them.

Many counts were recorded for this clonotype. J is TRBJ2-1 and V is TRBV7-2; D assignment may be TRBD1 or TRBD2 (5 bases each). The germline V and J ends were trimmed by 5 bases and 6 bases, with 20 bases remaining between them. The CDR3 spans 16 residues. Germline V CDR1 and CDR2: SGHTA, FQGNSA. The chain's CDR3 is CASSNRVATGPNEQFF. CDR3 in DNA: TGTGCCAGCAGCAATAGGGTAGCCACGGGACCCAATGAGCAGTTCTTC. Full variable domain (remainder filled in from reference TRBV7-2 and TRBJ2-1): GAGVSQSPSNKVTEKGKDVELRCDPISGHTALYWYRQSLGQGLEFLIYFQGNSAPDKSGLPSDRFSAERTGGSVSTLTIQRTQQEDSAVYLCASSNRVATGPNEQFFGPGTRLTVL.

The chain links TRBV12-3 or TRBV12-4 to TRBJ1-6; D gene unclear. The CDR3 is 16 amino acids. Trimming took off 3 bases at V and 5 bases at J, with 14 bases between the two ends. The CDR3 reads CASSFVGGRDNSPLHF. The CDR3 DNA reads as TGTGCCAGCAGTTTTGTTGGTGGGAGGGATAATTCACCCCTCCACTTT.

This clonotype was detected a few times. V is TRBV11-1 and J is TRBJ2-1; 11 bases are a match to TRBD2. Germline CDR1 reads SGHAT; CDR2 reads FQDESV (reference sequence). Trimming took 1 base from V and 7 from J; bases not matched to a gene: 12. The CDR3 is 18 amino acids. The CDR3 sequence is CASSLERLAGGPGNEQFF. CDR3 nucleotide sequence: TGTGCCAGCAGCTTAGAACGTCTAGCGGGGGGCCCCGGGAATGAGCAGTTCTTC. Full variable domain (outside the CDR3, taken from reference TRBV11-1 and TRBJ2-1): EAEVAQSPRYKITEKSQAVAFWCDPISGHATLYWYRQILGQGPELLVQFQDESVVDDSQLPKDRFSAERLKGVDSTLKIQPAELGDSAMYLCASSLERLAGGPGNEQFFGPGTRLTVL.

This chain connects TRBV4-1 to TRBJ1-6; 12 bases fit TRBD1. V lost 3 bases to trimming and J lost 7 bases; unmatched junction nucleotides: 1. The CDR3 spans 15 residues. The germline gives CDR1 MGHRA, CDR2 YSYEKL. The CDR3 nucleotides are TGCGCCAGCAGCCAGGGACAGGGGGCGAATTCACCCCTCCACTTT. As protein: CASSQGQGANSPLHF.